The 4 T cell receptor beta chains below come from one sample, sequenced in a study of blood T cells in healthy people across ages. Alongside a J-beta primer mix, a sample-barcoded 5' primer served in a second PCR lasting about 7 to 11 cycles. TCRdb itself ran the 5' RACE reads through MiXCR, one entry per CDR3 protein. In the table there are about 570,000 distinct CDR3 sequences, roughly a quarter of which are singletons. Another study also made use of these data, one on T cells of mothers and their children.

Specimen: blood. All receptors come from a boy between 2 and 10 years old in good health.

The chain uses TRBV10-2 and TRBJ2-7, with unresolved D. Germline lookup yields CDR1 WSHSY and CDR2 SAAADI. The CDR3 has 14 residues. Trimming pared 3 bases from V and 0 bases from J, leaving 9 bases between. CDR3 coding DNA: TGCGCCAGCAGTGACGACGGGCTCTCCTACGAGCAGTACTTC. This codes for CASSDDGLSYEQYF.

The genes are TRBV7-9 and TRBJ1-2; D not resolved. CDR3 length: 15 residues. V lost 5 bases, J lost 6 bases, and 19 bases lay in between. From germline, CDR1 is SEHNR and CDR2 FQNEAQ (reference sequence). The CDR3 loop reads CASSNLIEPDHGYTF. CDR3 sequence (DNA): TGTGCCAGCAGCAATTTGATCGAGCCAGACCATGGCTACACCTTC.

V is TRBV18 and J is TRBJ1-1; D is uncertain. This CDR3 spans 15 amino acids. CDR1 and CDR2 from the germline V gene are KGHSH and LQKENI. Trimming cost V 3 bases and J 0 bases, with 11 bases left between them. Here the CDR3 DNA reads TGTGCCAGCTCACCTCCCGGTTTCATGAACACTGAAGCTTTCTTT. Translating gives CASSPPGFMNTEAFF.

J is TRBJ2-2 and V is TRBV7-2, with 8 bases that match TRBD2. V shed 1 base and J 2 bases; nucleotides not matched to a gene: 6. The CDR3 spans 17 residues. In germline, CDR1 is SGHTA, CDR2 FQGNSA. CDR3 nucleotides: TGTGCCAGCAGCTTAGATAGCGGGGCCGTTAACACCGGGGAGCTGTTTTTT. Translated, it gives CASSLDSGAVNTGELFF.